The rows below give T cell receptor beta chains drawn from one sample of a study of T-cell reconstitution after alpha-beta-depleted transplantation in children. TCRdb itself ran the PCR reads through MiXCR, one entry per CDR3 protein. The sample yields 900,000 or so distinct CDR3 sequences, roughly 15% seen once. Sequencing was performed on PBMCs, mostly from graft donor cells, taken 360 days after TCRalphabeta/CD19-depleted stem cell transplant. The origin of the receptors is a male patient under 18 who had a stem cell transplant for acute lymphoblastic leukemia, so the T cells may come from the graft donor. CDR3s include the opening cysteine and the closing phenylalanine or tryptophan. Fields, in order: CDR3 protein, CDR3 DNA, CDR3 length, clone size, D gene, V gene, J gene. D genes are given only for firm matches. Only some rows state a clone size, as once, few, many or a class for expanded clones.

CASSHTGAGGYTF	TGCGCCAGCAGCCATACAGGGGCCGGTGGCTACACCTTC	13	.	TRBD1	TRBV4-1	TRBJ1-2
CASSLTGPHNSPLHF	TGTGCCAGCAGTTTGACAGGGCCGCATAATTCACCCCTCCACTTT	15	few	TRBD1	TRBV12-3/TRBV12-4	TRBJ1-6
CATSRDPAGSGTQYF	TGTGCCACCAGCAGAGATCCAGCCGGCAGCGGGACCCAGTACTTC	15	few	.	TRBV15	TRBJ2-5
CSVARSGHGYTF	TGCAGCGTTGCGAGATCGGGTCATGGCTACACCTTC	12	few	.	TRBV29-1	TRBJ1-2
CSVKRALGTDTQYF	TGCAGCGTCAAGCGGGCCTTGGGCACAGATACGCAGTATTTT	14	.	.	TRBV29-1	TRBJ2-3
CSARERNKEYNEQFF	TGCAGTGCTAGGGAGCGCAATAAGGAGTACAATGAGCAGTTCTTC	15	few	.	TRBV20-1	TRBJ2-1
CATAGDRGSGNTIYF	TGTGCCACGGCGGGGGACAGGGGGTCTGGAAACACCATATATTTT	15	few	TRBD1	TRBV15	TRBJ1-3
CASSQGGQASNQPQHF	TGTGCCAGCAGCCAGGGGGGACAGGCGAGCAATCAGCCCCAGCATTTT	16	.	TRBD1	TRBV11-1	TRBJ1-5
CSASPPDRGYGYTF	TGCAGTGCTAGCCCCCCGGACAGGGGGTATGGCTACACCTTC	14	few	TRBD1	TRBV20-1	TRBJ1-2
CSVEDRYRASGRGEQFF	TGCAGCGTTGAAGATCGGTATCGGGCTAGCGGGAGGGGCGAGCAGTTCTTC	17	few	TRBD2	TRBV29-1	TRBJ2-1
CASRATGGTEQYF	TGTGCCAGCAGAGCTACAGGGGGCACCGAGCAGTACTTC	13	few	TRBD1	TRBV12-3/TRBV12-4	TRBJ2-7
CASSFQPARDYGYTF	TGCGCCAGCAGCTTCCAGCCGGCGCGAGACTATGGCTACACCTTC	15	few	.	TRBV5-1	TRBJ1-2
CASSQALVGLQYF	TGCGCCAGCAGCCAAGCTTTGGTAGGTCTGCAGTACTTC	13	many	.	TRBV4-1	TRBJ2-7
CSEQGRGETQYF	TGCAGTGAACAGGGAAGGGGGGAGACCCAGTACTTC	12	.	.	TRBV20-1	TRBJ2-5
CASSPETGRYEQYF	TGTGCCAGCAGTCCCGAGACAGGGCGGTACGAGCAGTACTTC	14	.	TRBD1	TRBV12-3/TRBV12-4	TRBJ2-7
CASSPRGPHNEQFF	TGTGCCAGCAGTCCTCGGGGACCTCACAATGAGCAGTTCTTC	14	few	.	TRBV6-1	TRBJ2-1
CASSPPGTGGQETQYF	TGCGCCAGCAGCCCCCCCGGGACAGGGGGACAAGAGACCCAGTACTTC	16	few	TRBD1	TRBV5-1	TRBJ2-5
CASSPGLGAYEQYF	TGCGCCAGCAGCCCGGGACTAGGGGCCTACGAGCAGTACTTC	14	many	TRBD2	TRBV5-1	TRBJ2-7
CATSRDQSVNTGELFF	TGTGCCACCAGCAGAGATCAGAGCGTCAACACCGGGGAGCTGTTTTTT	16	.	.	TRBV15	TRBJ2-2
CASSETGQETQYF	TGTGCCAGCAGTGAAACCGGTCAGGAGACCCAGTACTTC	13	few	.	TRBV6-4	TRBJ2-5
CASSLASGTGGGGYTF	TGTGCCAGCAGCTTAGCCTCCGGGACAGGGGGCGGAGGCTACACCTTC	16	.	TRBD1	TRBV7-9	TRBJ1-2
CASRPAWTSGRGTDTQYF	TGCGCCAGCCGCCCCGCCTGGACTAGCGGGAGAGGTACAGATACGCAGTATTTT	18	.	TRBD2	TRBV5-1	TRBJ2-3
CASSLEGTGVYERYF	TGTGCCAGTAGCCTTGAGGGGACAGGGGTATACGAGCGGTACTTC	15	few	TRBD1	TRBV19	TRBJ2-7
CATSDQLAYNEQFF	TGTGCCACCAGTGACCAACTAGCGTACAATGAGCAGTTCTTC	14	few	TRBD2	TRBV24-1	TRBJ2-1
CASSPDRGGLQPQHF	TGTGCCAGCAGTCCGGACAGGGGGGGGTTACAGCCCCAGCATTTT	15	few	TRBD1	TRBV12-3/TRBV12-4	TRBJ1-5
CASSAGTSGPGRTDTQYF	TGTGCCAGCAGCGCCGGGACTAGCGGCCCAGGGAGGACAGATACGCAGTATTTT	18	few	TRBD2	TRBV11-2	TRBJ2-3
CAAMGGNTGELFF	TGTGCCGCGATGGGGGGAAACACCGGGGAGCTGTTTTTT	13	.	.	TRBV27	TRBJ2-2
CASSLWRRGSEQFF	TGTGCCAGCAGTTTGTGGCGCAGGGGGTCTGAGCAGTTCTTC	14	few	TRBD1	TRBV12-3/TRBV12-4	TRBJ2-1
CASSPRKLAGGSNTGELFF	TGTGCCAGCAGCCCAAGAAAGCTAGCGGGAGGTTCGAACACCGGGGAGCTGTTTTTT	19	few	TRBD2	TRBV3-1	TRBJ2-2
CASSVRAANTGELFF	TGTGCCAGCAGCGTGAGGGCCGCGAACACCGGGGAGCTGTTTTTT	15	.	.	TRBV9	TRBJ2-2
CASSESRLQGQGAFMSSYNEQFF	TGCGCCAGCAGTGAGTCGCGACTCCAGGGACAGGGGGCCTTCATGAGCTCCTACAATGAGCAGTTCTTC	23	.	TRBD1	TRBV10-1	TRBJ2-1
CASSWVKGGELFF	TGTGCCAGCAGTTGGGTGAAAGGCGGGGAGCTGTTTTTT	13	.	.	TRBV6-8	TRBJ2-2
CASSVFPPGTGELFF	TGTGCCAGCAGTGTTTTTCCCCCGGGGACCGGGGAGCTGTTTTTT	15	few	.	TRBV2	TRBJ2-2
CSARGLAGGPRVNEQFF	TGCAGTGCTAGAGGACTAGCGGGAGGGCCTAGGGTCAATGAGCAGTTCTTC	17	.	TRBD2	TRBV20-1	TRBJ2-1
CASRNNRGYTDTQYF	TGTGCCAGCAGGAACAACAGGGGTTACACAGATACGCAGTATTTT	15	.	TRBD1	TRBV12-3/TRBV12-4	TRBJ2-3
CASQGGYNEQFF	TGTGCCAGCCAGGGAGGGTACAATGAGCAGTTCTTC	12	.	TRBD2	TRBV7-8	TRBJ2-1
CASSHVPGADYGYTF	TGCGCCAGCAGCCATGTTCCGGGGGCGGACTATGGCTACACCTTC	15	.	.	TRBV4-1	TRBJ1-2
CASNPQWIGGGSYEQYF	TGTGCCAGCAACCCGCAGTGGATAGGGGGCGGCTCCTACGAGCAGTACTTC	17	.	TRBD1	TRBV27	TRBJ2-7
CASQPYDGFGTGELFF	TGTGCCAGCCAGCCCTACGATGGATTCGGCACCGGGGAGCTGTTTTTT	16	.	.	TRBV3-1	TRBJ2-2
CSVERSPYEQYF	TGCAGCGTTGAACGGTCGCCCTACGAGCAGTACTTC	12	.	.	TRBV29-1	TRBJ2-7
CASSSGVAGTPIRDTQYF	TGTGCCAGCAGCTCTGGTGTAGCGGGGACCCCGATCCGGGATACGCAGTATTTT	18	few	TRBD2	TRBV5-6	TRBJ2-3
CASSVILGSDTQYF	TGTGCCAGCTCAGTGATTCTAGGGTCAGATACGCAGTATTTT	14	.	.	TRBV6-1	TRBJ2-3
CASSQELAGGFEQYF	TGTGCCAGCAGCCAAGAACTAGCGGGAGGGTTCGAGCAGTACTTC	15	.	TRBD2	TRBV14	TRBJ2-7
CASSRDRGSAGELFF	TGCGCCAGCAGCCGTGACAGGGGCTCCGCCGGGGAGCTGTTTTTT	15	few	TRBD1	TRBV5-1	TRBJ2-2
CASSLGPGTAVGEQYF	TGCGCCAGCAGCTTGGGCCCCGGGACGGCTGTCGGAGAGCAGTACTTC	16	.	.	TRBV5-1	TRBJ2-7
CSARKGLAKNIQYF	TGCAGTGCTAGAAAGGGTCTAGCCAAAAACATTCAGTACTTC	14	.	.	TRBV20-1	TRBJ2-4
CASSPGTGVGDIQYF	TGTGCCAGCAGTCCCGGGACAGGGGTCGGGGACATTCAGTACTTC	15	.	TRBD1	TRBV12-3/TRBV12-4	TRBJ2-4
CASSRGQSSYEQYF	TGTGCCAGCAGTCGGGGACAGAGCTCCTACGAGCAGTACTTC	14	many	TRBD1	TRBV12-3/TRBV12-4	TRBJ2-7
CASSLEGRSVTQYF	TGTGCCAGCAGCTTAGAGGGGAGGAGCGTGACCCAGTACTTC	14	few	.	TRBV7-3	TRBJ2-5
CAKTGSPGGGELFF	TGTGCCAAAACCGGGTCGCCCGGGGGCGGGGAGCTGTTTTTT	14	.	.	TRBV13	TRBJ2-2
CASSRQGTTNTDTQYF	TGCGCCAGCAGCCGCCAAGGGACTACAAATACAGATACGCAGTATTTT	16	few	TRBD2	TRBV5-1	TRBJ2-3
CASSLTKDGEYEQYF	TGCGCCAGCAGCTTGACTAAGGACGGGGAGTACGAGCAGTACTTC	15	many	.	TRBV5-1	TRBJ2-7
CASSFPGHTDTQYF	TGTGCCAGCAGCTTTCCGGGGCACACAGATACGCAGTATTTT	14	.	.	TRBV11-1	TRBJ2-3
CASSPSRFLTDTQYF	TGTGCCAGCTCACCATCCAGGTTCCTCACAGATACGCAGTATTTT	15	.	.	TRBV18	TRBJ2-3